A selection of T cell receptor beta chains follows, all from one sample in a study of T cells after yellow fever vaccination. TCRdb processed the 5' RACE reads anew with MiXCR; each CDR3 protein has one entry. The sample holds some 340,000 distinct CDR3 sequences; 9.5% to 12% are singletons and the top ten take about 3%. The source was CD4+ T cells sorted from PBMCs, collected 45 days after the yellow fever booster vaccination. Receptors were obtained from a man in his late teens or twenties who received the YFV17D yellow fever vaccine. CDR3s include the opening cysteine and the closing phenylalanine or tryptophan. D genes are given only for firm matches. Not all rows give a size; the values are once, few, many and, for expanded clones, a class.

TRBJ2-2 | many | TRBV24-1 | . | CATSDMGRGNTGELFF | TGTGCCACCAGTGACATGGGCAGGGGGAACACCGGGGAGCTGTTTTTT
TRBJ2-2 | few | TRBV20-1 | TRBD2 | CSARDQLAGYTGELFF | TGCAGTGCTAGAGATCAACTAGCGGGGTACACCGGGGAGCTGTTTTTT
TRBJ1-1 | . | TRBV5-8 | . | CASSLLTGITMNTEAFF | TGTGCCAGCAGCTTGCTTACAGGGATAACCATGAACACTGAAGCTTTCTTT
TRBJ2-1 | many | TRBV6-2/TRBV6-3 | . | CASSRPPGRGSLNEQFF | TGTGCCAGCAGTCGTCCCCCAGGACGAGGGTCCCTCAATGAGCAGTTCTTC
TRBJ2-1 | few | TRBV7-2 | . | CASSLESGSYNEQFF | TGTGCCAGCAGCTTGGAGTCGGGCTCCTACAATGAGCAGTTCTTC
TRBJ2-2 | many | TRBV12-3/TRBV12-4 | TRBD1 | CASSWTGVSGELFF | TGTGCCAGCAGTTGGACAGGGGTTTCCGGGGAGCTGTTTTTT
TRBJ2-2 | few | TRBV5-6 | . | CASSFTRSNTGELFF | TGTGCCAGCAGCTTTACCAGATCGAACACCGGGGAGCTGTTTTTT
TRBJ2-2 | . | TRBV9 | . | CASSLTTQVSGELFF | TGTGCCAGCAGCCTGACAACTCAGGTTTCCGGGGAGCTGTTTTTT
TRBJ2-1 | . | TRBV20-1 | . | CSANRLDFYNEQFF | TGCAGTGCTAATAGACTGGACTTTTACAATGAGCAGTTCTTC
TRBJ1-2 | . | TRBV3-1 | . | CASGGQGYSYGYTF | TGTGCCAGCGGGGGGCAGGGCTACTCCTATGGCTACACCTTC
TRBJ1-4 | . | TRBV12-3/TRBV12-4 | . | CASSYGQGNVKLFF | TGTGCCAGCAGTTATGGGCAGGGGAACGTAAAACTGTTTTTT
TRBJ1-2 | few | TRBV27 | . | CASSPRDRTYGYTF | TGTGCCAGCTCTCCACGGGACCGGACCTATGGCTACACCTTC
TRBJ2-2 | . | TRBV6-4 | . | CASRQDWQTGELFF | TGTGCCAGCAGACAGGACTGGCAAACGGGGGAGCTGTTTTTT
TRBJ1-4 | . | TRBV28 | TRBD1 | CASRDRVDEKLFF | TGTGCCAGCAGGGACAGGGTCGACGAAAAACTGTTTTTT
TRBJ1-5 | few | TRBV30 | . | CAWSKTGNQPQHF | TGTGCCTGGAGTAAGACAGGCAATCAGCCCCAGCATTTT
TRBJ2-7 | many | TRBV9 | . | CASSAQELGAQYF | TGTGCCAGCAGCGCACAGGAGCTGGGGGCACAGTACTTC
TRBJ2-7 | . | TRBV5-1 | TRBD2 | CASSLGLAGIEQYF | TGCGCCAGCAGCTTGGGACTAGCGGGGATAGAGCAGTACTTC
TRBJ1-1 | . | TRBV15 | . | CATSSGRNTEAFF | TGTGCCACCAGCAGTGGACGGAACACTGAAGCTTTCTTT
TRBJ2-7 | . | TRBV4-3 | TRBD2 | CASSQEGLGYEQYF | TGCGCCAGCAGCCAAGAGGGACTAGGCTACGAGCAGTACTTC
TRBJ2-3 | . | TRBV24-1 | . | CATRGSSPLDTQYF | TGTGCCACCCGGGGTAGTTCCCCGCTGGATACGCAGTATTTT